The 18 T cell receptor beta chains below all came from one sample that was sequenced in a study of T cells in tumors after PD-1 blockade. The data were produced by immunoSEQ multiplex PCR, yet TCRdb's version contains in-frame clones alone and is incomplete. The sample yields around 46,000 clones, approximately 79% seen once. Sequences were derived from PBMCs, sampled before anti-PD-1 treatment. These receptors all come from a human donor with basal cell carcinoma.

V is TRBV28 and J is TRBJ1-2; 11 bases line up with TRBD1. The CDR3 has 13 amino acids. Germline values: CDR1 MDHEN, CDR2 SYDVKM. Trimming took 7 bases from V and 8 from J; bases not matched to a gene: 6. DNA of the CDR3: TGTGCCAGCACCCCGGGACAGGGGGGGGGCTACACCTTC. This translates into CASTPGQGGGYTF.

The CDR3 DNA reads TGCGCCAGCAGCTTAGGACGGACAGGGGGCGCAGATACGCAGTATTTT. Protein sequence: CASSLGRTGGADTQYF. The chain employs TRBV5-1 and TRBJ2-3; 11 bases are shared with TRBD1. This CDR3 has 16 amino acids. The V and J ends lost 2 bases and 4 bases, in that order; junction bases with no gene match: 6. Germline CDR1 SGHRS, CDR2 YFSETQ.

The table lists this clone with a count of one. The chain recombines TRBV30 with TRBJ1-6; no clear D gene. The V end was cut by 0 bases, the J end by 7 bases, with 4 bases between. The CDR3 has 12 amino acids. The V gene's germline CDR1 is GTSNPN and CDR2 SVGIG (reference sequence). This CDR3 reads CAWSVKNSPLHF. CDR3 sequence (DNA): TGTGCCTGGAGTGTTAAGAATTCACCCCTCCACTTT.

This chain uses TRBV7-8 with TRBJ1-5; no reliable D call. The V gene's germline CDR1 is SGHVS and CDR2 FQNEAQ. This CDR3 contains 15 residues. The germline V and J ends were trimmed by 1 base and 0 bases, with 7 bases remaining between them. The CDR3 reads CASSLGTDSNQPQHF. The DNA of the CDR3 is TGTGCCAGCAGCTTAGGGACGGATAGCAATCAGCCCCAGCATTTT.

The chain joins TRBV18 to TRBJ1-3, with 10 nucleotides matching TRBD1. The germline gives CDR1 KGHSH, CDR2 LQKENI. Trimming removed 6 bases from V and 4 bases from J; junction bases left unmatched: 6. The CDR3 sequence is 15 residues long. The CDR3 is CASSTDRGPGNTIYF. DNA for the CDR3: TGTGCCAGCTCGACCGACAGGGGGCCAGGAAACACCATATATTTT.

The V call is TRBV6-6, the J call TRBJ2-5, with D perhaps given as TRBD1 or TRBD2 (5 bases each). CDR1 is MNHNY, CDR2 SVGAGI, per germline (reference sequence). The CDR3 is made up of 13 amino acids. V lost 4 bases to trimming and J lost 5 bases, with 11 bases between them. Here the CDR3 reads CASSFPGTETQYF. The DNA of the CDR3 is TGTGCCAGCAGTTTTCCCGGGACGGAGACCCAGTACTTC.

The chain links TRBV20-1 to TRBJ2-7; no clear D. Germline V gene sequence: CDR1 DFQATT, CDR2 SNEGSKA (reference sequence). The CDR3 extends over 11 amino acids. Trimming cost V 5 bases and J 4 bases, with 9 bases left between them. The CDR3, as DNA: TGCAGTGCTCCGGATGCTTACGAGCAGTACTTC. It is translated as CSAPDAYEQYF.

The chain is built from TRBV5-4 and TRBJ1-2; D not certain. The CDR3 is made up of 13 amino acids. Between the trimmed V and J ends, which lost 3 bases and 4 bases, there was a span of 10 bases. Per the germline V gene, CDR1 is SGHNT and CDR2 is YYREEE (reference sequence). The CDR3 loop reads CASSSQISYGYTF. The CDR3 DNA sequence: TGTGCCAGCAGCTCCCAGATTAGCTATGGCTACACCTTC.

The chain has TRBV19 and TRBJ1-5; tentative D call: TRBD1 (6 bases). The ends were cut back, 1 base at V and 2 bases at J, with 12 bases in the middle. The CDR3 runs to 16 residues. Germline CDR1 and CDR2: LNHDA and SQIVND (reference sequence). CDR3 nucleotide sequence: TGTGCCAGTAGTATAGGAGGGGGAGCGGGCAATCAGCCCCAGCATTTT. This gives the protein CASSIGGGAGNQPQHF.

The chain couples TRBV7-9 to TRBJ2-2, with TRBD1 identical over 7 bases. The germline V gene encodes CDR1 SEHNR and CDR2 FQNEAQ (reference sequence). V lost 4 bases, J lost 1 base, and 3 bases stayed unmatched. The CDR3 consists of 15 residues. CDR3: CASSYGDRNTGELFF. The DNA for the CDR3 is TGTGCCAGCAGCTACGGGGACAGGAACACCGGGGAGCTGTTTTTT.

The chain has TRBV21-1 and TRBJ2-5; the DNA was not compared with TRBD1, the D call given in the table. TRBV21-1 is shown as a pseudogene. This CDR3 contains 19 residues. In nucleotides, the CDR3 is TGTGCCAGCAGGGGGAGACAACAGGGGTGGGGGCGAGTCCGGGAGACCCAGTACTTC. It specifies CASRGRQQGWGRVRETQYF.

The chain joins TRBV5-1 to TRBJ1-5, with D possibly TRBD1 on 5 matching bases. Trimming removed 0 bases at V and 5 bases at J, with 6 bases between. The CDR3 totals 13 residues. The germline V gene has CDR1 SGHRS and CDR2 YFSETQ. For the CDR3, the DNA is TGCGCCAGCAGCTTGGAGGGGTATCAGCCCCAGCATTTT. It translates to CASSLEGYQPQHF.

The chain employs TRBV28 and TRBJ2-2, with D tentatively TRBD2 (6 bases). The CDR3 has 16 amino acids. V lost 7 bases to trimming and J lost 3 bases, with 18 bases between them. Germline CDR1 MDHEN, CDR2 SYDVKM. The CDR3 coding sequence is TGTGCCAGCACAGCCCCCGGGAGTTTTTACACCGGGGAGCTGTTTTTT. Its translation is CASTAPGSFYTGELFF.

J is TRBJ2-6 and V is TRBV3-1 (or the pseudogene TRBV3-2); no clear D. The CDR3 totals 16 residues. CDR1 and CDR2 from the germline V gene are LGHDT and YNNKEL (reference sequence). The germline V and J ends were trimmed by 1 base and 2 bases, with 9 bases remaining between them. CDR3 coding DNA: TGTGCCAGCAGCCAAGCCCCCGGGCCTGGGGCCAACGTCCTGACTTTC. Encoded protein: CASSQAPGPGANVLTF.

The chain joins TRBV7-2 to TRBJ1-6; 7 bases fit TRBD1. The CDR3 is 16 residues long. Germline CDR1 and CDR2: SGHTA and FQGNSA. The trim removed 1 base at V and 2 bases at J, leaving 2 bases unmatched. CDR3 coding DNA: TGTGCCAGCAGCTTAGAAGACAGGGCCTATAATTCACCCCTCCACTTT. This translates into CASSLEDRAYNSPLHF.

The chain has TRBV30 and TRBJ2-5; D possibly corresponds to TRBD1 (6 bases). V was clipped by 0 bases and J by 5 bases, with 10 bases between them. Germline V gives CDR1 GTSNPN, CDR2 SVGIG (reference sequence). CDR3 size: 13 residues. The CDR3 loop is CAWSVSGAETQYF. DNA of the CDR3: TGTGCCTGGAGTGTGTCAGGGGCTGAGACCCAGTACTTC.

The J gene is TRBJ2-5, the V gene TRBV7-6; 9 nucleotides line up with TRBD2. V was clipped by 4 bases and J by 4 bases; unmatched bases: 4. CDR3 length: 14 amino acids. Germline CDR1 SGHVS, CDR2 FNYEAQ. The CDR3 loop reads CASSYERGVETQYF. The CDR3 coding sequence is TGTGCCAGCAGCTACGAGCGGGGGGTAGAGACCCAGTACTTC. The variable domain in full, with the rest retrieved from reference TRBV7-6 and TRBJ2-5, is GAGVSQSPRYKVTKRGQDVALRCDPISGHVSLYWYRQALGQGPEFLTYFNYEAQQDKSGLPNDRFSAERPEGSISTLTIQRTEQRDSAMYRCASSYERGVETQYFGPGTRLLVL.

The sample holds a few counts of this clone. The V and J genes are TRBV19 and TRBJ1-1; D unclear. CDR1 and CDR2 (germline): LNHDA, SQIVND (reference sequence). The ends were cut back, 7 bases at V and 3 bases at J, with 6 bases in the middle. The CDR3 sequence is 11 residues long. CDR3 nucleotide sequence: TGTGCCAGTACCCTCGACACTGAAGCTTTCTTT. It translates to CASTLDTEAFF.